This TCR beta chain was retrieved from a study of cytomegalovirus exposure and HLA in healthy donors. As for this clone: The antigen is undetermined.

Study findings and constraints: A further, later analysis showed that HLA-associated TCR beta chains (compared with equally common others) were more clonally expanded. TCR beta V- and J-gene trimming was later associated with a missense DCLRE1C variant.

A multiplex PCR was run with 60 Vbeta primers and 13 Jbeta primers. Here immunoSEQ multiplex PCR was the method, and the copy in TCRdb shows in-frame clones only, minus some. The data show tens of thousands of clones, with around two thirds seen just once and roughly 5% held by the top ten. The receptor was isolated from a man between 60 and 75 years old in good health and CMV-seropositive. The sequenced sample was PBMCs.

The CDR3 sequence is CASSAPAGWDTDTQYF. As DNA, the CDR3 is TGTGCCAGCAGCGCCCCAGCGGGATGGGACACAGATACGCAGTATTTT. The chain couples TRBV9 to TRBJ2-3, with 7 bases identical to TRBD2. Losses at the gene ends were 3 bases for V and 2 bases for J; bases not matched to a gene: 9. The CDR3 covers 16 residues. Germline V lookup: CDR1 SGDLS, CDR2 YYNGEE.